This T cell receptor beta chain was profiled in a study of blood T cell repertoires in COVID-19. In the study overall: COVID-19 samples from acute and convalescent phases originated in the United States, Italy and Spain. Nucleic acid was either cDNA or gDNA, and it came from T cells, B-cell-depleted T cells, or PBMCs.

Original data processing: Cell counts per sample came from amplifying reference gene primers. Sequencing was performed with immunoSEQ multiplex PCR; in TCRdb, only in-frame clones are kept and a portion is missing. Clone size and V and J calls were adopted from that table, with D and trimming inferred from the DNA. This sample has around 160,000 clones; around 80% occur once, and the top ten carry roughly 13%. Per germline, CDR1 SGHDN and CDR2 FVKESK. This CDR3 is 15 amino acids long. A word on this clone: The junction does not match germline at one end; this may be a read error.

The origin of this receptor is a man between 60 and 70 years old with active or convalescent COVID-19. This chain uses TRBV14 with TRBJ2-7, with D maybe TRBD2 (5 bases). Sequenced material: peripheral blood. This CDR3 is CAGSQVRGRVDEQYF. The CDR3 nucleotides read TGTGCCGGCAGTCAGGTCCGGGGAAGAGTCGACGAGCAGTACTTC.